These 18 T cell receptor beta chains were all obtained from the same sample, sequenced in a study of human T cells and chemical hapten exposure. TCRdb reanalysed the RACE reads using MiXCR and keeps one entry per CDR3 protein. The sample lists more than 85,000 distinct CDR3 sequences, 30% to 35% seen once, with 2.5% to 3% in the top ten. As for time point: patch test 3, about 24 weeks after DPC sensitization. Treatment described: therapeutic diphenylcyclopropenone sensitization with weekly scalp DPC. The material sequenced was whole blood, taken in connection with sensitization to the hapten diphenylcyclopropenone (DPC). These receptors all stem from a man aged 40-55 years with alopecia areata. Some clones in this sample may be carry-over from other donors' samples.

Turning to this clonotype: Just one base apart from a much larger clone, this may be a read error. The chain is built from TRBV6-5 and TRBJ2-3, with 7 bases fitting TRBD2. V was pared by 0 bases and J by 5 bases, with 2 bases of the junction left unmatched. This CDR3 has 14 amino acids. From germline, CDR1 is MNHEY and CDR2 SVGAGI. CDR3 sequence reads: CASSYSCGGDTQYF. DNA of the CDR3: TGTGCCAGCAGTTACTCGTGCGGGGGAGATACGCAGTATTTT.

The V and J genes are TRBV4-3 and TRBJ1-2, with D maybe TRBD1 (6 bases). CDR1 is LGHNA, CDR2 YSLEER, per germline. The CDR3 extends over 13 amino acids. The V end lost 2 bases, the J end lost 4 bases, and 8 bases lay between the germline ends. CDR3 nucleotides: TGCGCCAGCAGCCAATCAGGGGTCTATGGCTACACCTTC. This translates into CASSQSGVYGYTF.

This chain joins TRBV5-1 and TRBJ2-5; no clear D gene. The CDR3 has 17 amino acids. Trimming stripped 0 bases from V and 2 bases from J, with 17 bases between. Germline V gives CDR1 SGHRS, CDR2 YFSETQ. This chain's CDR3 is CASSLARTYPAQETQYF. CDR3 coding DNA: TGCGCCAGCAGCTTGGCCAGAACTTACCCCGCACAAGAGACCCAGTACTTC. The complete variable domain, with remaining parts taken from reference TRBV5-1 and TRBJ2-5, reads KAGVTQTPRYLIKTRGQQVTLSCSPISGHRSVSWYQQTPGQGLQFLFEYFSETQRNKGNFPGRFSGRQFSNSRSEMNVSTLELGDSALYLCASSLARTYPAQETQYFGPGTRLLVL.

This clonotype appeared a few times. The chain joins TRBV6-1 to TRBJ2-5; TRBD2 matches at 10 bases. V trimming: 5 bases; J trimming: 5 bases; junction bases outside the gene matches: 8. The CDR3 is made up of 15 amino acids. Germline V gene data show CDR1 as MNHNS and CDR2 as SASEGT. This chain's CDR3 is CASSLLAGRGETQYF. The CDR3 coding sequence is TGTGCCAGCAGTCTACTAGCGGGAAGGGGGGAGACCCAGTACTTC.

The chain combines TRBV28 with TRBJ1-5; D gene unclear. V lost 3 bases, J lost 5 bases, and 14 bases lay in between. The CDR3 totals 15 residues. The V gene's germline CDR1 is MDHEN and CDR2 SYDVKM. The CDR3 DNA sequence: TGTGCCAGCAGTTTGATTGGAGGACGGGATCAGCCCCAGCATTTT. Protein product: CASSLIGGRDQPQHF.

Only a few counts were recorded for this clonotype. The chain links TRBV4-1 to TRBJ1-1; D uncertain. V lost 0 bases and J lost 2, with 19 bases in between. Germline V lookup: CDR1 MGHRA, CDR2 YSYEKL. This CDR3 comprises 18 residues. The CDR3 here is CASSQDWLANIPNTEAFF. CDR3 in DNA: TGCGCCAGCAGCCAAGATTGGTTGGCAAACATCCCTAACACTGAAGCTTTCTTT.

The rearrangement joins TRBV5-1 to TRBJ2-3, with 9 bases fitting TRBD2. CDR1 and CDR2 from the germline V gene are SGHRS and YFSETQ. There are 15 residues in the CDR3. V trimming: 4 bases; J trimming: 3 bases; junction bases outside the gene matches: 6. Here the CDR3 reads CASSPAGGLTDTQYF. The CDR3 nucleotides are TGCGCCAGCAGCCCAGCGGGAGGCTTAACAGATACGCAGTATTTT.

This clonotype was observed a few times. The chain couples TRBV9 to TRBJ1-1; D perhaps matches TRBD1 (5 bases). This CDR3 contains 17 residues. Deletions cut 4 bases from V and 5 bases from J, with 24 bases between. Germline V gene lookup returns CDR1 SGDLS and CDR2 YYNGEE. Here the CDR3 reads CASSPSGSPGIRTEAFF. In nucleotides, the CDR3 is TGTGCCAGCAGCCCCTCAGGGTCTCCAGGTATTAGGACTGAAGCTTTCTTT. The full variable domain, rest sourced from reference TRBV9 and TRBJ1-1, is DSGVTQTPKHLITATGQRVTLRCSPRSGDLSVYWYQQSLDQGLQFLIQYYNGEERAKGNILERFSAQQFPDLHSELNLSSLELGDSALYFCASSPSGSPGIRTEAFFGQGTRLTVV.

V gene TRBV18 combines with J gene TRBJ2-2, with D possibly TRBD1 on 5 matching bases. V was shortened by 0 bases and J by 0 bases, with 11 bases between the two germline ends. There are 17 residues in the CDR3. Germline V gene sequence: CDR1 KGHSH, CDR2 LQKENI. The CDR3, as DNA: TGTGCCAGCTCACCACCTTTCAGGGTCGCGAACACCGGGGAGCTGTTTTTT. This sequence encodes CASSPPFRVANTGELFF. The variable domain in full, with the rest retrieved from reference TRBV18 and TRBJ2-2, is NAGVMQNPRHLVRRRGQEARLRCSPMKGHSHVYWYRQLPEEGLKFMVYLQKENIIDESGMPKERFSAEFPKEGPSILRIQQVVRGDSAAYFCASSPPFRVANTGELFFGEGSRLTVL.

The chain has TRBV10-3 and TRBJ2-3; 7 nucleotides line up with TRBD2. The CDR3 has 13 amino acids. CDR1 is ENHRY and CDR2 is SYGVKD in the germline V gene. After removal of 8 bases from V and 3 bases from J, the junction contained 5 bases not matched to a gene. The chain's CDR3 is CAIRGDPTDTQYF. CDR3 nucleotide sequence: TGTGCCATCCGGGGGGATCCGACAGATACGCAGTATTTT.

The chain joins TRBV7-9 to TRBJ2-3, with D possibly matching TRBD2 (6 bases). V gave up 10 bases and J gave up 1 base, with 15 bases separating them. In germline, CDR1 is SEHNR, CDR2 FQNEAQ (reference sequence). The CDR3 loop spans 14 amino acids. The CDR3 DNA reads TGTGCCATCCAATCCGGGAGTGGCACAGATACGCAGTATTTT. It yields the protein CAIQSGSGTDTQYF.

This CDR3 reads CASGESTGPNQPQHF. CDR3 bases: TGTGCCAGCGGGGAATCGACAGGGCCTAATCAGCCCCAGCATTTT. This chain uses TRBV7-9 with TRBJ1-5; 7 bases line up with TRBD1. V lost 8 bases and J lost 4; bases outside the gene matches: 11. The CDR3 consists of 15 residues. Germline V gene lookup returns CDR1 SEHNR and CDR2 FQNEAQ (reference sequence).

J is TRBJ2-3 and V is TRBV9; 8 nucleotides align to TRBD2. The germline V gene encodes CDR1 SGDLS and CDR2 YYNGEE. The trim removed 1 base at V and 5 bases at J, leaving 6 bases unmatched. The CDR3 has 15 amino acids. The CDR3 loop is CASSVKASGLDTQYF. DNA for the CDR3: TGTGCCAGCAGCGTAAAGGCTAGCGGGTTAGATACGCAGTATTTT.

This clonotype was picked up a small number of times. The chain combines TRBV6-5 with TRBJ2-7, with D hard to call. CDR3 size: 13 residues. Germline V lookup: CDR1 MNHEY, CDR2 SVGAGI. Trimming took off 1 base at V and 5 bases at J, with 9 bases between the two ends. This chain's CDR3 is CASSYFRGDEQYF. CDR3 coding DNA: TGTGCCAGCAGTTACTTTAGAGGCGACGAGCAGTACTTC.

The DNA for the CDR3 is TGCAGTGCTAGACCAGGGGTGGAGACCCAGTACTTC. Protein sequence: CSARPGVETQYF. V is TRBV20-1 and J is TRBJ2-5, with D perhaps matching TRBD1 (6 bases). CDR3 length: 12 amino acids. Per germline, CDR1 DFQATT and CDR2 SNEGSKA (reference sequence). V lost 2 bases to trimming and J lost 5 bases, with 9 bases between them.

The chain couples TRBV18 to TRBJ2-1; 8 bases are shared with TRBD1. The CDR3 runs 12 residues. V lost 3 bases to trimming and J lost 10 bases; unmatched junction nucleotides: 2. Germline V CDR1 and CDR2: KGHSH, LQKENI. The DNA of the CDR3 is TGTGCCAGCTCACCCACAGGGGGGGAGCAGTTCTTC. Protein sequence: CASSPTGGEQFF.

This clonotype was counted between two and nine times. The rearrangement links TRBV2 to TRBJ1-2; 7 positions match TRBD1. V shed 4 bases and J 2 bases; nucleotides not matched to a gene: 1. There are 13 residues in the CDR3. CDR1 and CDR2 from the germline V gene are SNHLY and FYNNEI. CDR3 residues: CASSGGQNYGYTF. DNA of the CDR3: TGTGCCAGCAGTGGGGGACAGAACTATGGCTACACCTTC. The variable domain in full, with the rest retrieved from reference TRBV2 and TRBJ1-2, is EPEVTQTPSHQVTQMGQEVILRCVPISNHLYFYWYRQILGQKVEFLVSFYNNEISEKSEIFDDQFSVERPDGSNFTLKIRSTKLEDSAMYFCASSGGQNYGYTFGSGTRLTVV.

The CDR3 DNA is TGTGCCAGTAGTCGACAGACCAGCACAGATACGCAGTATTTT. Protein sequence: CASSRQTSTDTQYF. The chain links TRBV19 to TRBJ2-3; D is perhaps TRBD1 (5 bases). CDR3 size: 14 residues. V lost 5 bases to trimming and J lost 0 bases, with 9 bases between them. The germline gives CDR1 LNHDA, CDR2 SQIVND (reference sequence).